This TCR beta chain was profiled in a study of T-cell memory formation after mild COVID-19. Study summary: In these data, TCR clusters were largely donor specific.

This clonotype was observed once. What it recognizes is unknown. Study observations and caveats: CD4+ contracting clones lay mainly in CM and EM, CD8+ ones in EMRA. Still unconfirmed is whether the second-wave clones peaking on day 37 recognized SARS-CoV-2. A subset of responding clones appeared in pre-infection memory, suggesting cross-reactive memory joined.

One entry per CDR3 protein results from TCRdb running MiXCR on the 5' RACE reads. The table includes 550,000 to 700,000 distinct CDR3 sequences, more than 15% detected once. Source material: PBMCs or a T cell subset sorted from them (not recorded which). The TCR sequence derives from an adult woman who had mild COVID-19 (a few samples of this study predate the infection). Cell type and time point are not known.

The CDR3 region is CSALRQKGHDEQYF. The CDR3 DNA is TGCAGTGCGCTGAGACAGAAGGGTCATGACGAGCAGTACTTC. V usage is TRBV20-1 and J usage is TRBJ2-7; the D gene is possibly TRBD1 (5 bases). The ends were cut back, 6 bases at V and 5 bases at J, with 20 bases in the middle. Per germline, CDR1 DFQATT and CDR2 SNEGSKA (reference sequence). CDR3 length equals 14 residues.